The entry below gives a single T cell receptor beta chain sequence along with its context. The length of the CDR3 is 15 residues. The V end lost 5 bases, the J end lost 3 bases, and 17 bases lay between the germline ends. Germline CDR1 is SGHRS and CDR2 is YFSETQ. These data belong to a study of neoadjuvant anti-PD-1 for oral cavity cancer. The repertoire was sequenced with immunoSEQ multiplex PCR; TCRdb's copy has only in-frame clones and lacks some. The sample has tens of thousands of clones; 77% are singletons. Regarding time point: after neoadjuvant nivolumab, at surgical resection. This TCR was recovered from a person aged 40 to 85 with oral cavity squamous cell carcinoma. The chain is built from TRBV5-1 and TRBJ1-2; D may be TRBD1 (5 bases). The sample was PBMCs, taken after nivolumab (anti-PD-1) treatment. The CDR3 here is CASRLTGTTDYGYTF. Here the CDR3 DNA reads TGCGCCAGCAGGCTGACCGGGACTACGGACTATGGCTACACCTTC.